This passage covers 13 T cell receptor beta chains from one sample sequenced in a study of cytomegalovirus exposure and HLA in healthy donors. The PCR employed 60 Vbeta primers together with 13 Jbeta primers. The assay was immunoSEQ multiplex PCR, and TCRdb's table has in-frame clones only and misses some. The sample includes 150,000 to 200,000 clones, roughly 80% seen only once; the top ten take 1.5% to 2%. Sequenced material: PBMCs. These TCRs come from a woman aged 45-60 years in good health and CMV-seronegative.

The chain links TRBV5-5 to TRBJ1-1, with no clear D. The CDR3 runs 16 residues. V lost 0 bases and J lost 0, with 12 bases in between. Germline V gives CDR1 SGHKS, CDR2 YYEKEE (reference sequence). As DNA, the CDR3 is TGTGCCAGCAGCTTGGAAAACGCAGGCATGAACACTGAAGCTTTCTTT. The encoded protein is CASSLENAGMNTEAFF.

This rearrangement joins TRBV27 to TRBJ1-2; 7 bases line up with TRBD1. The ends lost 6 bases at V and 4 bases at J; junction bases unmatched: 5. Germline lookup yields CDR1 MNHEY and CDR2 SMNVEV (reference sequence). This CDR3 contains 13 residues. The CDR3 DNA follows: TGTGCCAGCAGCCCGACAGGGAGCTATGGCTACACCTTC. This translates into CASSPTGSYGYTF.

V and J are TRBV19 and TRBJ1-1; D perhaps matches TRBD1 (6 bases). There are 13 residues in the CDR3. Between the trimmed V and J ends, which lost 7 bases and 0 bases, there was a span of 9 bases. CDR1 and CDR2 (germline): LNHDA, SQIVND (reference sequence). This CDR3 reads CASTPGVNTEAFF. The CDR3 DNA reads as TGTGCCAGTACCCCAGGGGTGAACACTGAAGCTTTCTTT.

The chain has TRBV7-9 and TRBJ2-3; 7 bases align to TRBD1. V was clipped by 5 bases and J by 0 bases; unmatched bases: 8. Per the germline V gene, CDR1 is SEHNR and CDR2 is FQNEAQ (reference sequence). There are 16 residues in the CDR3. CDR3 in DNA: TGTGCCAGCAGCCCGAAGGGGGCGGAGAGCACAGATACGCAGTATTTT. Its protein is CASSPKGAESTDTQYF.

As DNA, the CDR3 is TGCGCCAGCAGCCAAGATTGGCTTTCTAACTATGGCTACACCTTC. Its protein product is CASSQDWLSNYGYTF. The chain employs TRBV4-3 and TRBJ1-2; D is unresolved. Trimming stripped 0 bases from V and 0 bases from J, with 8 bases between. The CDR3 is 15 residues long. Germline V gene data show CDR1 as LGHNA and CDR2 as YSLEER.

The J gene is TRBJ1-2, the V gene TRBV9; D ambiguous. Germline loops: CDR1 SGDLS, CDR2 YYNGEE. The CDR3 has 16 amino acids. V dropped 4 bases and J dropped 4 bases, with 20 bases sitting between them. The CDR3 region has the DNA TGTGCCAGCAGCCCTAGACCCCGGGGTAGAAGCTATGGCTACACCTTC. Amino acids: CASSPRPRGRSYGYTF.

V and J are TRBV5-8 and TRBJ2-3; unclear D gene. The V and J ends lost 3 bases and 2 bases respectively, with 7 bases between them. CDR1 is SGHTS and CDR2 is YDEGEE in the germline V gene. The CDR3 is made up of 13 amino acids. CDR3: CASSSTYTDTQYF. DNA of the CDR3: TGTGCCAGCAGCTCCACATACACAGATACGCAGTATTTT.

The V call is TRBV9, the J call TRBJ2-1, with a tentative D call TRBD2 (5 bases). V was pared by 3 bases and J by 3 bases, with 13 bases between. The CDR3 is 15 amino acids. Germline V gene lookup returns CDR1 SGDLS and CDR2 YYNGEE. The CDR3 DNA reads as TGTGCCAGCAGCGAAAGCGGAGCCTTCTACAATGAGCAGTTCTTC. Translating gives CASSESGAFYNEQFF.

The chain couples TRBV20-1 to TRBJ2-3; D is uncertain. The germline gives CDR1 DFQATT, CDR2 SNEGSKA (reference sequence). CDR3 length: 11 residues. V gave up 5 bases and J gave up 6 bases, with 9 bases separating them. The CDR3 coding sequence is TGCAGTGCTCTACACGGGGATACGCAGTATTTT. Its translation: CSALHGDTQYF.

This clone was detected once. This chain connects TRBV15 to TRBJ1-1; maybe TRBD1 (5 bases). The CDR3 is 14 residues long. Germline V gene data show CDR1 as LNHNV and CDR2 as YYDKDF (reference sequence). V was clipped by 5 bases and J by 7 bases, with 17 bases between them. The chain's CDR3 is CATSGDGGRDEAFF. In DNA, the CDR3 is TGTGCCACCAGCGGTGATGGGGGGAGGGATGAAGCTTTCTTT.

V and J are TRBV7-2 and TRBJ1-6; D possibly corresponds to TRBD1 (5 bases). Trimming removed 6 bases from V and 0 bases from J, with 18 bases in between. Germline values: CDR1 SGHTA, CDR2 FQGNSA. The CDR3 consists of 18 residues. This chain's CDR3 is CASSPPGLRSSYNSPLHF. For the CDR3, the DNA is TGTGCCAGCAGTCCTCCGGGACTCCGGAGCTCCTATAATTCACCCCTCCACTTT.

This clone has just one count. The J gene is TRBJ2-6, the V gene TRBV9, with a tentative D call TRBD2 (6 bases). Trimming cost V 0 bases and J 0 bases, with 10 bases left between them. Germline-derived CDR1 and CDR2 are SGDLS and YYNGEE. This CDR3 contains 17 residues. The CDR3 here is CASSVGPGSSGANVLTF. Written as DNA, the CDR3 is TGTGCCAGCAGCGTAGGTCCCGGGAGCTCTGGGGCCAACGTCCTGACTTTC.

The chain combines TRBV6-6 with TRBJ2-7; D unresolved. The length of the CDR3 is 14 residues. V shed 1 base and J shed 4 bases, with 11 bases lying between them. Germline loops: CDR1 MNHNY, CDR2 SVGAGI (reference sequence). CDR3 coding DNA: TGTGCCAGCAGTTACTGGTCCGGTGAATACGAGCAGTACTTC. Protein sequence: CASSYWSGEYEQYF.